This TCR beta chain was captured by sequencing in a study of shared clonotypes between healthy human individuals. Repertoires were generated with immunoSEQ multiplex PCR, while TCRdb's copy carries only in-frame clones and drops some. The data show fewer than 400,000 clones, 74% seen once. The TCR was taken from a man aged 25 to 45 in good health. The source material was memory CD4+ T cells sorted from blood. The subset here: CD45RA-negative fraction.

The CDR3 nucleotides are TGTGCCAGCAGCTCCCGACACTCTGGGGCCAACGTCCTGACTTTC. This gives the protein CASSSRHSGANVLTF. V and J are TRBV5-6 and TRBJ2-6; D gene uncertain. Trimming removed 3 bases at V and 0 bases at J, with 7 bases between. The CDR3 sequence is 15 residues long. Germline lookup yields CDR1 SGHDT and CDR2 YYEEEE.